Listed below are T cell receptor beta chains from one sample, sequenced in a study of blood T cell repertoires in COVID-19. Clones were sequenced by immunoSEQ multiplex PCR, and TCRdb holds only the in-frame ones, with some missing. Counted here are tens of thousands of clones, 90% occurring once; the ten biggest clones make up roughly 3.6%. Input material: peripheral blood. These receptor sequences come from a man in his forties or fifties with acute or convalescent COVID-19. CDR3s include the opening cysteine and the closing phenylalanine or tryptophan. D genes are given only for firm matches. The size of a clone is reported for some rows only, either as once, few or many, or as a class for expanded clones.

d_gene | j_gene | v_gene | abundance | CDR3aa | CDR3nt
TRBD1 | TRBJ1-1 | TRBV6-5 | NA | CASSLGQGGPEAFF | TGTGCCAGCAGTTTAGGACAGGGTGGTCCTGAAGCTTTCTTT
TRBD1 | TRBJ1-4 | TRBV19 | NA | CASSTPYRGLGEKLFF | TGTGCCAGTAGTACTCCGTACAGGGGCCTAGGGGAAAAACTGTTTTTT
TRBD1 | TRBJ1-4 | TRBV18 | once | CASSPGTGMREKLFF | TGTGCCAGCTCACCTGGGACAGGGATGCGTGAAAAACTGTTTTTT
NA | TRBJ2-1 | TRBV5-4 | NA | CASSAGTLEQFF | TGTGCCAGCAGCGCGGGGACTCTTGAGCAGTTCTTC
TRBD1 | TRBJ2-3 | TRBV7-2 | NA | CASSYRDRGTDTQYF | TGTGCCAGCAGCTACCGGGACAGGGGAACAGATACGCAGTATTTT
NA | TRBJ1-4 | TRBV14 | NA | CASSQIRARGEKLFF | TGTGCCAGCAGCCAGATCCGGGCGCGGGGGGAAAAACTGTTTTTT
NA | TRBJ1-6 | TRBV7-8 | NA | CASSPDLAGSPLHF | TGTGCCAGCAGCCCAGACCTGGCGGGGTCACCCCTCCACTTT
NA | TRBJ1-5 | TRBV19 | NA | CASSIPGLGQPQHF | TGTGCCAGTAGTATCCCGGGATTAGGACAGCCCCAGCATTTT
TRBD2 | TRBJ2-3 | TRBV11-3 | NA | CASSVGTSGGDTQYF | TGTGCCAGCAGCGTCGGGACTAGCGGGGGGGATACGCAGTATTTT
TRBD1 | TRBJ2-5 | TRBV24-1 | NA | CATSDPTGYQAQYF | TGTGCCACCAGTGACCCGACAGGGTACCAGGCCCAGTACTTC
NA | TRBJ2-3 | TRBV7-9 | NA | CAIKKGEGASDTQYF | TGTGCCATCAAGAAGGGGGAGGGAGCCTCAGATACGCAGTATTTT
NA | TRBJ1-2 | TRBV19 | once | CASSIVEDSNYGYTF | TGTGCCAGTAGTATAGTGGAGGACTCTAACTATGGCTACACCTTC